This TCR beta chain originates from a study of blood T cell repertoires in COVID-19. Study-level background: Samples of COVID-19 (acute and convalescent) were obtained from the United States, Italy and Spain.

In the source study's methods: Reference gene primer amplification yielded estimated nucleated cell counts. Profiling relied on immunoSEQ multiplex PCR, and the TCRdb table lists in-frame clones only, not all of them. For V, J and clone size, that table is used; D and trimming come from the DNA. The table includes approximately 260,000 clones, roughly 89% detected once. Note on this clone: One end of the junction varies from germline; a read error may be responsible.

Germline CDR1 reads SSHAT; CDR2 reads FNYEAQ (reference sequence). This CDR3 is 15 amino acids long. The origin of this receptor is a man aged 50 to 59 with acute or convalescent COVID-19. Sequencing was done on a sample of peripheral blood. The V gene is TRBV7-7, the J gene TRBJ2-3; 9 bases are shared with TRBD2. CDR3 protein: CASSRGLAEADTQYF. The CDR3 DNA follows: TGTGCTAGCAGCCGGGGACTAGCTGAGGCAGATACGCAGTATTTT.